This T cell receptor beta chain comes out of a study of response to subunit inactivated influenza vaccine. Study conclusions and caveats: A suggestion made by the authors is that each seasonal influenza vaccination recruits few new T cells.

This clonotype was recorded at least ten times. Antigen: not known. MiXCR, applied by TCRdb to the RT-PCR reads, yields one record per CDR3 protein. The sample has 710,000 or so distinct CDR3 sequences; less than 20% are singletons. Germline V gene data show CDR1 as SGHAT and CDR2 as FQNNGV. The CDR3 contains 15 residues. Trimming removed 3 bases at V and 3 bases at J, with 14 bases between. The gene calls are TRBV11-2 and TRBJ1-1, with no clear D. The sample in question was PBMCs from blood, obtained roughly 13 days after vaccination. The TCR originated in a man aged 50-59 years who received an inactivated influenza vaccine. The CDR3 bases are TGTGCCAGCAGCTTCGGCAGGTTAAGTGACACTGAAGCTTTCTTT. Amino acid sequence: CASSFGRLSDTEAFF.